This T cell receptor beta chain was identified during a study of tumor-infiltrating lymphocytes in primary liver carcinoma. Synthesis of TCR beta cDNA was carried out from 500 ng total RNA with a constant-region primer. For TCR beta, libraries were produced by three nested multiplex PCR rounds using slightly modified ARM-PCR. TRBV1-TRBV30 forward and Cbeta reverse primers drove the first two approximately 10-cycle rounds. One entry per CDR3 protein, called by TCRdb with MiXCR from the multiplex PCR reads. The table includes about 74,000 distinct CDR3 sequences, roughly three quarters detected once. This CDR3 has 13 residues. Germline V gives CDR1 SGHAT, CDR2 FQDESV (reference sequence). V was clipped by 5 bases and J by 7 bases, with 14 bases between them. Taking 20-30 mg of unsorted bulk tissue, the authors co-extracted RNA and DNA.

The source of this sequence is a man aged 35-49 years with primary liver carcinoma and hepatitis B virus infection. The chain carries TRBV11-1 and TRBJ2-5; D is uncertain. The sample comprised liver tumor tissue from sampling region 4. This sample's subset: tumor region T4, right-lateral pole. The CDR3 here is CASSSIRGGTQYF. The CDR3 coding sequence is TGTGCCAGCAGCAGTATTAGAGGCGGGACCCAGTACTTC. Together with reference TRBV11-1 and TRBJ2-5, the CDR3 gives the full variable domain: EAEVAQSPRYKITEKSQAVAFWCDPISGHATLYWYRQILGQGPELLVQFQDESVVDDSQLPKDRFSAERLKGVDSTLKIQPAELGDSAMYLCASSSIRGGTQYFGPGTRLLVL.